This T cell receptor beta chain came from a study of blood T cell repertoires in COVID-19. Looking at the study overall: The study counted Cohort 3 donors as recovered given two negative PCRs, clearance, or symptom resolution.

The authors' processing: The assay estimated nucleated cells by amplifying reference gene primers. Assay used: immunoSEQ multiplex PCR; TCRdb lists only in-frame clones, some missing. V and J calls and clone size come straight from that table; D and trimming were deduced from the DNA. Of 150,000 to 200,000 clones listed, about 88% were seen once; the top ten hold under 30%. Participants were placed into cohorts based on the clinical history they reported. The V end lost 4 bases, the J end lost 1 base, and 19 bases lay between the germline ends. This CDR3 comprises 17 residues. Germline CDR1 MDHEN, CDR2 SYDVKM.

The rearrangement joins TRBV28 to TRBJ1-1; D is perhaps TRBD1 (6 bases). The receptor was derived from a woman between 35 and 50 years old in a cohort exposed to, infected with or recovered from COVID-19 (not recorded which). The source material was PBMCs or T cells enriched from blood (not recorded which). This chain's CDR3 is CASSSHRATDRNTEAFF. DNA for the CDR3: TGTGCCAGCAGTTCCCACAGAGCTACGGACAGGAACACTGAAGCTTTCTTT. The full variable domain, in which reference TRBV28 and TRBJ1-1 provide the parts outside the CDR3, is DVKVTQSSRYLVKRTGEKVFLECVQDMDHENMFWYRQDPGLGLRLIYFSYDVKMKEKGDIPEGYSVSREKKERFSLILESASTNQTSMYLCASSSHRATDRNTEAFFGQGTRLTVV.